A few counts support the clone carrying this T cell receptor (beta chain). Its antigen remains unidentified. The sample holds other DNA sequences that translate to the same CDR3. The germline gives CDR1 SNHLY, CDR2 FYNNEI. The CDR3 sequence is 13 residues long. Trimming removed 3 bases from V and 2 bases from J, with 7 bases in between. Specified treatment: oral pan-JAK inhibitor, 5-10 mg twice daily. Sequencing templates came from extracted RNA that was reverse transcribed into cDNA. The assay was immunoSEQ multiplex PCR, and TCRdb's table has in-frame clones only and misses some. The sample shows 90,000 to 150,000 clones, 50% to 55% of them seen only once. These data belong to a study of CD8+ T cells in alopecia areata. Whole-study context: Twice a day, 5 to 10 mg of oral tofacitinib was administered to treated patients.

The study's findings and limits: Only one nonresponder was present, which leaves the link between baseline CD8+ expansion and response uncertain. A large proportion of expanded lesional clones were detected persisting in scalp and blood during tofacitinib. Scalp clonality and expanded CD8+ clones among the top 100 fell significantly with tofacitinib.

The sequence came from a human donor with alopecia areata. This sample comprised CD4+ T cells sorted from blood, obtained at week 4, from a patient treated with tofacitinib. The chain links TRBV2 to TRBJ1-1; D is unclear. The CDR3 reads CASSEGRNTEAFF. The CDR3 nucleotides are TGTGCCAGCAGTGAGGGCAGAAACACTGAAGCTTTCTTT.